A selection of T cell receptor beta chains follows, all from one sample in a study of early T cells in non-severe SARS-CoV-2 infection. Each CDR3 protein gets one entry after TCRdb re-called the 5' RACE reads with MiXCR. The sample yields around 60,000 distinct CDR3 sequences, roughly 12% seen once. Sequencing was performed on whole blood. Receptors originate from an adult who was a healthcare worker with PCR-confirmed SARS-CoV-2 infection or an uninfected control (not recorded which). Each CDR3 is given with its conserved first and last residue. A D gene is named only where the DNA matches it firmly. Expanded clones are given a class, and other clones once, few, many or no size at all.

d_call	clone_size	v_call	j_call	cdr3_aa	cdr3_nt
NA	NA	TRBV5-5	TRBJ1-5	CASSLAWDRGNQPQHF	TGTGCCAGCAGCTTGGCCTGGGATAGGGGCAATCAGCCCCAGCATTTT
TRBD2	NA	TRBV19	TRBJ2-5	CASSMVAGTYQETQYF	TGTGCCAGTAGTATGGTAGCGGGCACTTACCAAGAGACCCAGTACTTC
TRBD2	many	TRBV10-2	TRBJ2-1	CASMSEGLADYNEQFF	TGCGCCAGCATGTCGGAGGGCCTAGCGGACTACAATGAGCAGTTCTTC
NA	many	TRBV2	TRBJ1-1	CASSAYRELEAFF	TGTGCCAGCAGTGCGTACAGGGAGCTTGAAGCTTTCTTT
NA	NA	TRBV15	TRBJ2-5	CATSREREFQETQYF	TGTGCCACCAGCAGAGAAAGGGAATTTCAAGAGACCCAGTACTTC
NA	many	TRBV20-1	TRBJ2-3	CSARALWERSTDTQYF	TGCAGTGCTAGGGCCTTGTGGGAGAGGAGCACAGATACGCAGTATTTT
TRBD2	many	TRBV11-2	TRBJ2-2	CASSFGLAGGTGELFF	TGTGCCAGCAGCTTCGGACTAGCGGGGGGGACCGGGGAGCTGTTTTTT
NA	many	TRBV6-2/TRBV6-3	TRBJ2-1	CASSPIGLGREQFF	TGTGCCAGCAGTCCCATTGGCCTGGGGCGTGAGCAGTTCTTC
TRBD2	few	TRBV7-3	TRBJ2-1	CASSSSGRVGNEQFF	TGTGCCAGCAGCTCTAGCGGGAGGGTAGGGAATGAGCAGTTCTTC
NA	NA	TRBV10-3	TRBJ2-7	CAAKDDLSYEQYF	TGTGCCGCCAAAGACGACCTATCCTACGAGCAGTACTTC
TRBD1	NA	TRBV6-2/TRBV6-3	TRBJ2-1	CASSTRDRDNEQFF	TGTGCCAGCAGTACTCGGGACAGGGACAATGAGCAGTTCTTC
TRBD1	NA	TRBV12-5	TRBJ2-3	CASGLGGQGSDTQYF	TGTGCTAGTGGTTTGGGCGGACAGGGTTCAGATACGCAGTATTTT
NA	many	TRBV29-1	TRBJ1-2	CSTQDSNYGYTF	TGCAGCACACAAGACAGTAACTATGGCTACACCTTC
TRBD2	NA	TRBV3-1	TRBJ2-5	CASSQGSLAGVETQYF	TGTGCCAGCAGCCAAGGGTCCCTAGCGGGGGTAGAGACCCAGTACTTC
NA	many	TRBV7-2	TRBJ2-3	CAIRGRGTDTQYF	TGTGCCATCCGAGGGCGGGGCACAGATACGCAGTATTTT
TRBD2	many	TRBV23-1	TRBJ2-3	CASSQSAYKAGASTDTQYF	TGCGCCAGCAGTCAATCTGCTTACAAAGCGGGGGCAAGCACAGATACGCAGTATTTT
NA	many	TRBV12-3/TRBV12-4	TRBJ1-1	CASSSSADTEAFF	TGTGCCAGCAGTTCCTCAGCAGACACTGAAGCTTTCTTT
TRBD2	few	TRBV11-3	TRBJ2-3	CASSTMGLGTDTQYF	TGTGCCAGCAGCACCATGGGACTAGGGACAGATACGCAGTATTTT
NA	many	TRBV2	TRBJ2-7	CASTIGVGEQYF	TGTGCCAGCACTATAGGGGTCGGCGAGCAGTACTTC
TRBD1	NA	TRBV12-3/TRBV12-4	TRBJ1-2	CASRPRTGEGTGYTF	TGTGCCAGCAGACCGCGGACAGGGGAAGGGACCGGCTACACCTTC
NA	NA	TRBV5-1	TRBJ1-1	CASSLRDRETKMNTEAFF	TGCGCCAGCAGCTTACGAGATCGGGAGACTAAAATGAACACTGAAGCTTTCTTT
TRBD1	few	TRBV12-3/TRBV12-4	TRBJ2-7	CACRKRRDRDDRYEQYF	TGTGCCTGCAGGAAGAGACGGGACAGGGATGACAGGTACGAGCAGTACTTC
NA	NA	TRBV10-2	TRBJ2-5	CASRDDRQETQYF	TGCGCCAGCAGGGATGACAGGCAAGAGACCCAGTACTTC
NA	once	TRBV11-2	TRBJ2-3	CASSSWLRRGGPDTQYF	TGTGCCAGCAGCTCCTGGCTCCGGAGGGGGGGTCCAGATACGCAGTATTTT
TRBD1	many	TRBV20-1	TRBJ2-7	CSARLDRDEQYF	TGCAGTGCTAGACTCGACAGGGACGAGCAGTACTTC
NA	NA	TRBV7-2	TRBJ1-1	CASSLPGPSNTEAFF	TGTGCCAGCAGCTTACCCGGGCCCTCTAACACTGAAGCTTTCTTT
NA	many	TRBV27	TRBJ2-7	CASSPTGEMVQYF	TGTGCCAGCAGTCCGACCGGAGAGATGGTGCAGTACTTC
NA	few	TRBV5-8	TRBJ1-1	CASSLYPTEAFF	TGTGCCAGCAGCTTGTATCCCACTGAAGCTTTCTTT
TRBD1	few	TRBV12-3/TRBV12-4	TRBJ1-5	CASSTGVRNQPQHF	TGTGCCAGCAGCACAGGGGTGCGGAATCAGCCCCAGCATTTT
NA	few	TRBV29-1	TRBJ2-7	CSVGLGYEQYF	TGCAGCGTTGGGCTTGGCTACGAGCAGTACTTC
NA	few	TRBV5-4	TRBJ1-1	CASSRVSTEAFF	TGTGCCAGCAGCCGGGTTAGCACTGAAGCTTTCTTT
NA	NA	TRBV3-1	TRBJ1-1	CASSPPRGRAGTEAFF	TGTGCCAGCTCCCCACCTCGGGGCAGGGCGGGCACTGAAGCTTTCTTT
TRBD1	many	TRBV20-1	TRBJ2-3	CSVETGSTDTQYF	TGCAGTGTGGAGACAGGGAGCACAGATACGCAGTATTTT
TRBD1	NA	TRBV12-3/TRBV12-4	TRBJ1-1	CASRSGQGKNTEAFF	TGTGCCAGCAGATCCGGACAGGGGAAGAACACTGAAGCTTTCTTT
TRBD1	few	TRBV28	TRBJ1-2	CASSSGQGWGYTF	TGTGCCAGCAGTTCAGGACAGGGGTGGGGCTACACCTTC
NA	many	TRBV20-1	TRBJ1-5	CSARVGAGQPQHF	TGCAGTGCTAGAGTTGGGGCGGGTCAGCCCCAGCATTTT
NA	few	TRBV4-1	TRBJ2-7	CASSQGTDVYEQYF	TGCGCCAGCAGCCAAGGGACAGATGTCTACGAGCAGTACTTC
NA	many	TRBV11-2	TRBJ2-3	CASSPVGGGTDTQYF	TGTGCCAGCAGCCCAGTCGGGGGCGGAACAGATACGCAGTATTTT
NA	many	TRBV7-8	TRBJ2-4	CASSRVRVPYLDIQYF	TGTGCCAGCAGCCGTGTTCGGGTTCCGTATTTAGACATTCAGTACTTC
TRBD1	many	TRBV5-6	TRBJ2-5	CASSLGTGARQETQYF	TGTGCCAGCAGCTTGGGGACAGGGGCTCGACAAGAGACCCAGTACTTC
NA	many	TRBV10-3	TRBJ2-3	CAISPDRWGTDTQYF	TGTGCCATCAGTCCTGACAGGTGGGGGACAGATACGCAGTATTTT
TRBD1	many	TRBV6-5	TRBJ2-1	CASSAGQGSNNEQFF	TGTGCCAGCAGCGCCGGACAGGGTTCGAACAATGAGCAGTTCTTC
TRBD1	many	TRBV5-6	TRBJ2-7	CASSLVDRYEQYF	TGTGCCAGCAGCTTGGTGGACAGGTACGAGCAGTACTTC
NA	few	TRBV15	TRBJ2-5	CATSREGEQETQYF	TGTGCCACCAGCAGAGAGGGGGAGCAAGAGACCCAGTACTTC